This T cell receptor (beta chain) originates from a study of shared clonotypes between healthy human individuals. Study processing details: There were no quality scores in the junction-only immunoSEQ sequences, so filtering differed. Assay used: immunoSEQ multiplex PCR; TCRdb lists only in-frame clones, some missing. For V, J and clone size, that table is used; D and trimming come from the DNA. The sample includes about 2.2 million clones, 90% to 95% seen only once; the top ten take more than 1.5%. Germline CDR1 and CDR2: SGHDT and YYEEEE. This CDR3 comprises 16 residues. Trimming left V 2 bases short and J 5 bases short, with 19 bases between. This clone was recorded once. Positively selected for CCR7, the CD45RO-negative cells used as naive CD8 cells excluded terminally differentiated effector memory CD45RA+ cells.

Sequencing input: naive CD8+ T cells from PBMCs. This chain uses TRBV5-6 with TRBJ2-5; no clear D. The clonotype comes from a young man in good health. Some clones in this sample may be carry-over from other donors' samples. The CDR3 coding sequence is TGTGCCAGCAGCTTTGGTGGGGTTGCCGTAACGGAGACCCAGTACTTC. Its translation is CASSFGGVAVTETQYF.